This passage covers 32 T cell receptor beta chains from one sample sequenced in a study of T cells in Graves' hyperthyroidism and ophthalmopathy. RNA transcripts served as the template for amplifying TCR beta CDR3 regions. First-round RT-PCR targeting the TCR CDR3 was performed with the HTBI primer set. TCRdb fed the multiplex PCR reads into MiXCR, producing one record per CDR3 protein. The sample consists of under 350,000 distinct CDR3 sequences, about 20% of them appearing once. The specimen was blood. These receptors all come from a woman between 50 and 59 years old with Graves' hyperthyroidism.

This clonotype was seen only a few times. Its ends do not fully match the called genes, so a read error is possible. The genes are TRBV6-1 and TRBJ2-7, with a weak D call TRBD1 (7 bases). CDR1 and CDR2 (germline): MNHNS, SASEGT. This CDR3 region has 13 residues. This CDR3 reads CASSPRQGLEHYF. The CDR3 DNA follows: TGTGCCAGCAGCCCACGACAGGGACTCGAGCACTACTTC.

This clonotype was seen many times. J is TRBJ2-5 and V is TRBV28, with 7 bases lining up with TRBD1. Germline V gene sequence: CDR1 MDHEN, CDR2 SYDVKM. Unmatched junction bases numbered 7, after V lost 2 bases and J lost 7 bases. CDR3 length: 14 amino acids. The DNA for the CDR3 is TGTGCCAGCAGTTTAAAGGGGGCCGAGTTGACCCAGTACTTC. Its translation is CASSLKGAELTQYF.

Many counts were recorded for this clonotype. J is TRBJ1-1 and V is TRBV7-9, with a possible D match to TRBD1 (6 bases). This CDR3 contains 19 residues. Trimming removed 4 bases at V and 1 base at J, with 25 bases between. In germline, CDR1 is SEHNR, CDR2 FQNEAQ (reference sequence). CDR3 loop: CASSSSILGEGRGNTEAFF. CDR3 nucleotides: TGTGCCAGCAGCTCTTCCATTCTCGGGGAAGGCAGGGGGAACACTGAAGCTTTCTTT.

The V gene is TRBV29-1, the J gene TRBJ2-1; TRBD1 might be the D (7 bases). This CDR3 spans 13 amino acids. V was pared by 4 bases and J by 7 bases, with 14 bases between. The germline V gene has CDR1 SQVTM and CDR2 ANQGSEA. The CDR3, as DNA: TGCAGCGTTGTAGAGGGGGCGGGAAATGAGCAGTTCTTC. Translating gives CSVVEGAGNEQFF.

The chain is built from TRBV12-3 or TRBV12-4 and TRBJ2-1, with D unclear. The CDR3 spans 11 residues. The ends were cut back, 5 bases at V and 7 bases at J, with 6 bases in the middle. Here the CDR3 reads CASSQTNEQFF. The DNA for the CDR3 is TGTGCCAGCAGTCAAACAAATGAGCAGTTCTTC.

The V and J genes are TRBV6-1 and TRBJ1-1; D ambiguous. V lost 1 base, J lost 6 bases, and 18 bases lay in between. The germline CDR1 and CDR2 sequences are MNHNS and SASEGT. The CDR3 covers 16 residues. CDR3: CASSEEPPLFDPEAFF. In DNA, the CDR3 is TGTGCCAGCAGTGAAGAACCCCCCCTCTTCGATCCTGAAGCTTTCTTT.

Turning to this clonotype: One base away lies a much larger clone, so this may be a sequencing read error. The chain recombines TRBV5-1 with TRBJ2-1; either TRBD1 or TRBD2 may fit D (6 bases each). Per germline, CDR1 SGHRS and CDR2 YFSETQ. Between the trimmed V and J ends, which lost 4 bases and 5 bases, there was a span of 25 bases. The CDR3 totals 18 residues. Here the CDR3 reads CASSPLVGGKILNNEQFF. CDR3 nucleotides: TGCGCCAGCAGCCCATTGGTGGGGGGCAAGATCCTAAACAATGAGCAGTTCTTC.

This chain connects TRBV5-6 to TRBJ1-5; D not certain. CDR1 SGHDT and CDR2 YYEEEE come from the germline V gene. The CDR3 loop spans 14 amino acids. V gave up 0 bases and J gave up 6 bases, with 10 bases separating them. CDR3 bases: TGTGCCAGCAGCTTGGAAGGGCTCGGTCAGCCCCAGCATTTT. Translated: CASSLEGLGQPQHF. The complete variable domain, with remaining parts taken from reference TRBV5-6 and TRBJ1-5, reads DAGVTQSPTHLIKTRGQQVTLRCSPKSGHDTVSWYQQALGQGPQFIFQYYEEEERQRGNFPDRFSGHQFPNYSSELNVNALLLGDSALYLCASSLEGLGQPQHFGDGTRLSIL.

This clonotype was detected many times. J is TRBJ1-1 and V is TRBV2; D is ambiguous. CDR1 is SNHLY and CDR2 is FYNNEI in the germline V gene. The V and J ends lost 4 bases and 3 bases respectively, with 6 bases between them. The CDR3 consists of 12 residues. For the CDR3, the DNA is TGTGCCAGCAGTGCTGGGGACACTGAAGCTTTCTTT. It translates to CASSAGDTEAFF.

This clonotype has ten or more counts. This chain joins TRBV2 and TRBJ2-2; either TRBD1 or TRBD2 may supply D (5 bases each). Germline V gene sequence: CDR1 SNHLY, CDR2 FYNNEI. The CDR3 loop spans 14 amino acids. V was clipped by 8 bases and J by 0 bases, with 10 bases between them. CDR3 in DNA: TGTGCCAGCGGGACCCTCGCGAACACCGGGGAGCTGTTTTTT. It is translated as CASGTLANTGELFF.

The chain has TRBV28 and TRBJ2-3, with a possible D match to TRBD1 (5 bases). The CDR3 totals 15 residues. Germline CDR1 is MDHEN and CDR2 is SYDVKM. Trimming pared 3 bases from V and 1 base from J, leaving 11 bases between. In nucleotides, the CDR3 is TGTGCCAGCAGTTTCACAGGCAAGCGCACAGATACGCAGTATTTT. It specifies CASSFTGKRTDTQYF.

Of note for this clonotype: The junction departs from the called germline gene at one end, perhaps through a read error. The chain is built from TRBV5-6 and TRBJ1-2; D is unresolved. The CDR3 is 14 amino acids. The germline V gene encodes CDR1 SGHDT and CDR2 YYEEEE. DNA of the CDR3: TGTGCCAGCACCTTGATCTCGGTGGACTATGGCTACACCTTC. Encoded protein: CASTLISVDYGYTF.

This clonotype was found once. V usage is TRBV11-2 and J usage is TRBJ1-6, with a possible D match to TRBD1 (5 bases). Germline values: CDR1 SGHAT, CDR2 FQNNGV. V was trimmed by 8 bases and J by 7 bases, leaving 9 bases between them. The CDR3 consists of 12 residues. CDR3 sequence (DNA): TGTGCCAGCGGACACGGGAATTCACCCCTCCACTTT. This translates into CASGHGNSPLHF.

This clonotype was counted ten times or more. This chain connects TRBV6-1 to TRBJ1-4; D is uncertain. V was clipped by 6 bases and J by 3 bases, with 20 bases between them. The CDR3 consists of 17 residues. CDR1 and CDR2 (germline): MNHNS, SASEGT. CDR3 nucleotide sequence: TGTGCCAGCAGCTACGACATCTCGGGCAGGCCTAATGAAAAACTGTTTTTT. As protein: CASSYDISGRPNEKLFF.

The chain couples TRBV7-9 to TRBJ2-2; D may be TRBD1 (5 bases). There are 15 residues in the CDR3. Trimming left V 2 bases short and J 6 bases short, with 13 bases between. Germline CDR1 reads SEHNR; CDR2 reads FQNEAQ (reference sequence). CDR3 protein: CASSLSRAGSGELFF. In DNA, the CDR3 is TGTGCCAGCAGCTTAAGCAGGGCCGGCTCCGGGGAGCTGTTTTTT. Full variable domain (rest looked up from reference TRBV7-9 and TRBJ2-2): DTGVSQNPRHKITKRGQNVTFRCDPISEHNRLYWYRQTLGQGPEFLTYFQNEAQLEKSRLLSDRFSAERPKGSFSTLEIQRTEQGDSAMYLCASSLSRAGSGELFFGEGSRLTVL.

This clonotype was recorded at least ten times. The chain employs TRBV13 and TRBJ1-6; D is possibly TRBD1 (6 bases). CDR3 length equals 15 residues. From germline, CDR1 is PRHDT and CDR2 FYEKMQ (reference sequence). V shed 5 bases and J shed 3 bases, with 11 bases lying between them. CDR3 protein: CASSREGGYNSPLHF. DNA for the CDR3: TGTGCCAGCAGCAGGGAGGGGGGCTATAATTCACCCCTCCACTTT.

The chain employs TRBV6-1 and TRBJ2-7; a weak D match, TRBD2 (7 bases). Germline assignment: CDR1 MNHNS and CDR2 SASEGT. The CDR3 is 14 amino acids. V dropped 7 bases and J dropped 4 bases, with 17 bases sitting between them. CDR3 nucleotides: TGTGCCAGCACTCCCAGGGGAGGGCCATACGAGCAGTACTTC. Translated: CASTPRGGPYEQYF.

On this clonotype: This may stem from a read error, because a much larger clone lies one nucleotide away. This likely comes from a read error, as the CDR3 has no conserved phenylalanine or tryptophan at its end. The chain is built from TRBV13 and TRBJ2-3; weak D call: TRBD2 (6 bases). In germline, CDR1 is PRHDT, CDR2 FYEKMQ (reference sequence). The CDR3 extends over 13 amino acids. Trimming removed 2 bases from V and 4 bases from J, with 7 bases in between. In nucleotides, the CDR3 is TGTGCCAGCAGCTTACCGGGGGCAGATACGCAGTATTAT. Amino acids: CASSLPGADTQYY.

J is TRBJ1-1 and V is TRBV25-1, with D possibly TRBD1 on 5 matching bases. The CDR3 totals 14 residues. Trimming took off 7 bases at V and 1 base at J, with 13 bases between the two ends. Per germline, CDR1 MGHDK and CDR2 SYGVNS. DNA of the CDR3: TGTGCCAGCACTGGAAGGCAGGGGAACACTGAAGCTTTCTTT. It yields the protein CASTGRQGNTEAFF.

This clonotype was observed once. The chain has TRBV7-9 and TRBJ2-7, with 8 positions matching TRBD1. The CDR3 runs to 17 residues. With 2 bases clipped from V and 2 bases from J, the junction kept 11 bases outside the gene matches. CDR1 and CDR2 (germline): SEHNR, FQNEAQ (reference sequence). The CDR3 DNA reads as TGTGCCAGCAGCTTACGGCCAGGGGGCCTTCCCCCCTACGAGCAGTACTTC. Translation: CASSLRPGGLPPYEQYF. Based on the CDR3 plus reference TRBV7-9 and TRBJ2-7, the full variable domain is DTGVSQNPRHKITKRGQNVTFRCDPISEHNRLYWYRQTLGQGPEFLTYFQNEAQLEKSRLLSDRFSAERPKGSFSTLEIQRTEQGDSAMYLCASSLRPGGLPPYEQYFGPGTRLTVT.

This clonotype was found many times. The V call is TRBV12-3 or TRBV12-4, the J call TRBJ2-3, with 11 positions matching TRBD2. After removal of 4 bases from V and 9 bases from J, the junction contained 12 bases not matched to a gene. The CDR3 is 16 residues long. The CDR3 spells CASSSELAGVEGTQYF. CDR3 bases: TGTGCCAGCAGTTCGGAACTAGCGGGAGTAGAAGGAACGCAGTATTTT.

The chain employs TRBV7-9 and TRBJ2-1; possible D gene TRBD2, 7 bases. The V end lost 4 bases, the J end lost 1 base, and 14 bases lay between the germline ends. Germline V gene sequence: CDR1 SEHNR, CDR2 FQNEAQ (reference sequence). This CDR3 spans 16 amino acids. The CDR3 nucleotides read TGTGCCAGCAGCTCCAATAGGGGGGGGTCCTACAATGAGCAGTTCTTC. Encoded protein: CASSSNRGGSYNEQFF.

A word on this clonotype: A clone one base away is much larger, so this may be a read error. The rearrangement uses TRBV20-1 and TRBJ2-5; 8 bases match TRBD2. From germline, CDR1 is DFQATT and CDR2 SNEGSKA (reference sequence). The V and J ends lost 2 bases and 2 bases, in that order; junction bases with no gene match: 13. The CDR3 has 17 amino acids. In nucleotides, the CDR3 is TGCAGTGCTAGAATCACGGGGGGGAAAGGGGGGCAAGAGACCCAGTACTTC. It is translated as CSARITGGKGGQETQYF.

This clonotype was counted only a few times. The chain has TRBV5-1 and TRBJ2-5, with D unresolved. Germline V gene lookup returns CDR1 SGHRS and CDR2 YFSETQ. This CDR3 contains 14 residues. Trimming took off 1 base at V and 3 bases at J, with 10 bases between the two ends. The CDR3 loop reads CASSLRAGEETQYF. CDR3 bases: TGCGCCAGCAGCTTGCGGGCAGGAGAAGAGACCCAGTACTTC.

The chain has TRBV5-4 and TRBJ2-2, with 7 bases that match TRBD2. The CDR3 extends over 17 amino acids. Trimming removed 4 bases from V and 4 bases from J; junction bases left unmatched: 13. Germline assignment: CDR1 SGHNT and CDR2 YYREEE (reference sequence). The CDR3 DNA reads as TGTGCCAGCAGCCTGGGACGGGGAACGGGGGGCACCGGGGAGCTGTTTTTT. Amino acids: CASSLGRGTGGTGELFF.

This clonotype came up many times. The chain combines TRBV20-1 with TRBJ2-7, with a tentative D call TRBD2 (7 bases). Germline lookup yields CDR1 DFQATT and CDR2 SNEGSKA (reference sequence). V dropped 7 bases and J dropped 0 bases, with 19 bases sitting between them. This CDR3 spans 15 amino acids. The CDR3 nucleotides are TGCAGTGGCAAAGGGGGGGCAGCGAACTCCTACGAGCAGTACTTC. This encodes CSGKGGAANSYEQYF.

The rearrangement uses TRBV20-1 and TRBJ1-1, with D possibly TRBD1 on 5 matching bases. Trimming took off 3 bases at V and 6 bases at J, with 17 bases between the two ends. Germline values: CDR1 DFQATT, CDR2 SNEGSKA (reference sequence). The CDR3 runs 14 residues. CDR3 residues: CSASLGGTNAEAFF. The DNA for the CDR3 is TGCAGTGCTAGCTTGGGGGGAACAAACGCTGAAGCTTTCTTT.

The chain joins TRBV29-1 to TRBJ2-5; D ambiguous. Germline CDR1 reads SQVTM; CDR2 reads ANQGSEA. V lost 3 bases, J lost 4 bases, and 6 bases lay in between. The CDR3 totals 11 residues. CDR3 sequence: CSVDWGETQYF. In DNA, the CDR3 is TGCAGCGTTGATTGGGGAGAGACCCAGTACTTC.

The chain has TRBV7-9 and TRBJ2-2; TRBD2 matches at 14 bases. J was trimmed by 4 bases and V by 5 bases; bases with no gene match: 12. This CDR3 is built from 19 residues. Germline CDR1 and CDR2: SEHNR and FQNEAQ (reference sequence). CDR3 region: CASSGIGTSGGTGTGELFF. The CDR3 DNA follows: TGTGCCAGCAGCGGAATCGGGACTAGCGGGGGCACGGGCACCGGGGAGCTGTTTTTT.

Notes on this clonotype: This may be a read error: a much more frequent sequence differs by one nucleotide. CDR3 nucleotides: TGCGCCAGCAGCTTGGCCGGCAGCGGGAGTGCGTCAGATACGCAGTATTTT. This sequence encodes CASSLAGSGSASDTQYF. The V gene is TRBV5-1, the J gene TRBJ2-3; 8 bases are a match to TRBD2. The germline V gene has CDR1 SGHRS and CDR2 YFSETQ. The CDR3 covers 17 residues. The V and J ends lost 0 bases and 4 bases, in that order; junction bases with no gene match: 10. Full variable domain (rest looked up from reference TRBV5-1 and TRBJ2-3): KAGVTQTPRYLIKTRGQQVTLSCSPISGHRSVSWYQQTPGQGLQFLFEYFSETQRNKGNFPGRFSGRQFSNSRSEMNVSTLELGDSALYLCASSLAGSGSASDTQYFGPGTRLTVL.

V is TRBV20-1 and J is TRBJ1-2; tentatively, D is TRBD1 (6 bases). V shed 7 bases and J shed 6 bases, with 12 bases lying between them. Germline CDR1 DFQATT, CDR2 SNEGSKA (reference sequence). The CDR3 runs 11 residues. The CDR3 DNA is TGCAGTGTCCCACAGGGAAATGGCTACACCTTC. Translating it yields CSVPQGNGYTF.

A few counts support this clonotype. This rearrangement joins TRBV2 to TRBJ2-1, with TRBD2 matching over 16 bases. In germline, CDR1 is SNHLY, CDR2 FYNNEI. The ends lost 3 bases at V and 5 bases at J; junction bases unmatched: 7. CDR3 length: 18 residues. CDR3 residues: CASSDKGLAGGYNNEQFF. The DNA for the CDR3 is TGTGCCAGCAGTGATAAGGGACTAGCGGGGGGGTACAACAATGAGCAGTTCTTC.